This T cell receptor (beta chain) emerged from a study of CXCR3-negative and CXCR3-positive naive CD8 T cells. Whole-study findings and limits: Naive CXCR3-negative cells resembled naive CXCR3-positive cells in TRBV-TRBJ usage; memory cells differed. When CXCR3-positive naive cells were set against CXCR3-negative naive cells, the former had more hydrophobic TRB CDR3s. Diversity was high in both naive subsets and much lower in memory cells.

Germline-derived CDR1 and CDR2 are SQVTM and ANQGSEA. The CDR3 runs to 16 residues. UMI-labeled 5' RACE TRB cDNA libraries were prepared from the cells. With the 5' RACE reads reprocessed, TCRdb shows one record per CDR3 protein and no DNA. The sample has tens of thousands of distinct CDR3 sequences. 250,000 to 300,000 cells per CD8+ T cell subset were flow-sorted in triplicate. Turning to this clonotype: Its specificity is not known.

This chain joins TRBV29-1 and TRBJ2-2; lacking DNA, the TRBD1 call made by TCRdb goes unchecked. The sequence derives from a human donor in good health. Some clones in this sample may be carry-over from other donors' samples. The sample comprised naive CXCR3+ CD8+ T cells from blood. Documented subset: CD45RO-CCR7+CD27+CD95- naive CD8+ T cells expressing CXCR3 (TNR3+). The CDR3 here is CSVDHPDRGHTGELFF.